This TCR beta chain was obtained from a study of shared clonotypes between healthy human individuals. Some clones are missing from TCRdb's copy, which holds only in-frame ones; the method was immunoSEQ multiplex PCR. The sample yields some 2,000,000 clones, 85% to 95% seen once. Details on this clone: Its antigen is not identified.

V was clipped by 1 base and J by 2 bases; unmatched bases: 13. Germline CDR1 SGHVS, CDR2 FQNEAQ. The CDR3 spans 19 residues. Overall study results and limits: Memory subsets had estimated richness that was generally smaller than that of naive subsets. Large depth notwithstanding, sorted-subset sequencing proved incomplete by rarefaction. It was the non-shared clonotypes that had lower generation probabilities than clonotypes shared by all four donors.

The V gene is TRBV7-8, the J gene TRBJ1-3; 8 bases are shared with TRBD1. The origin of this receptor is a young man in good health. The specimen sequenced was naive CD4+ T cells sorted from blood. Regarding subset: CD45RA+ positively selected. CDR3 sequence reads: CASSLEAHRQGAPGNTIYF. CDR3 sequence (DNA): TGTGCCAGCAGCTTAGAAGCCCACAGGCAGGGGGCTCCTGGAAACACCATATATTTT.